The clone carrying this T cell receptor beta chain was counted a single time. The data stem from a study of control samples from healthy donors and cancer patients. The germline V gene has CDR1 SGHDN and CDR2 FVKESK. The CDR3 runs to 13 residues. J was trimmed by 6 bases and V by 5 bases; bases with no gene match: 5. The protocol was immunoSEQ multiplex PCR, while the TCRdb copy is restricted to in-frame clones and leaves out a portion. The sample lists about 160,000 clones; approximately 93% were seen once. Material: blood. The chain combines TRBV14 with TRBJ2-7; 9 bases line up with TRBD1. This TCR derives from a man aged 18-30 years in good health. The CDR3 nucleotides are TGTGCCAGCAGCGGGACAGGGTGGAGCGAGCAGTACTTC. This encodes CASSGTGWSEQYF.